This entry features one TCR beta chain sequence. This record belongs to a study of T cells in narcolepsy. V shed 0 bases, J shed 4 bases, and the junction held 10 bases outside the gene matches. The germline V gene has CDR1 SGDLS and CDR2 YYNGEE. This CDR3 comprises 19 residues. TCRdb's copy holds only in-frame clones and misses some; the assay was immunoSEQ multiplex PCR. The profile shows around 32,000 clones, around 86% of them singletons. The receptor was derived from a human donor with narcolepsy. The V call is TRBV9, the J call TRBJ2-6, with 10 bases matching TRBD1. Sequenced input: CD45RA- memory CD4+ T cells from PBMCs. CDR3: CASSVARTTGGSGANVLTF. The DNA for the CDR3 is TGTGCCAGCAGCGTAGCTCGCACGACAGGGGGCTCCGGGGCCAACGTCCTGACTTTC.